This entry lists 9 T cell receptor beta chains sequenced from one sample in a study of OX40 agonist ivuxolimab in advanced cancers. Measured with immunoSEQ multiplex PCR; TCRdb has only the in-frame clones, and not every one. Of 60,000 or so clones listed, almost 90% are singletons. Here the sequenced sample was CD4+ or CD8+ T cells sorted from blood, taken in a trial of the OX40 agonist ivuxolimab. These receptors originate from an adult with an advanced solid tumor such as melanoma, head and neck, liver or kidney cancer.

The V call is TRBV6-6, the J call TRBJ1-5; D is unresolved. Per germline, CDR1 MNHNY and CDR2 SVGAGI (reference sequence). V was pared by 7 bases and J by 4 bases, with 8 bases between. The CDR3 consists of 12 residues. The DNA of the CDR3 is TGTGCCAGCACTGGGTCAAATCAGCCCCAGCATTTT. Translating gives CASTGSNQPQHF.

CDR3 DNA sequence: TGTGCCAGCAGCGCGGCCCGGCCTGCAATAACCCATGGCTACACCTTC. Encoded protein: CASSAARPAITHGYTF. The V gene is TRBV9, the J gene TRBJ1-2; D gene unclear. The CDR3 length is 16 residues. The V gene lost 3 bases and the J gene lost 6 bases, with 21 bases spanning the gap. The germline gives CDR1 SGDLS, CDR2 YYNGEE.

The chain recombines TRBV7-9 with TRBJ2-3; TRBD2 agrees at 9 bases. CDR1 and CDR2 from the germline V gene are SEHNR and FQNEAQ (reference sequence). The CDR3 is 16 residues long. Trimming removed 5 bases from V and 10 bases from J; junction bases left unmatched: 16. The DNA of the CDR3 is TGTGCCAGCAGCAAACAGGGCGGGGGGGCCCTTGGGTCGCAGTATTTT. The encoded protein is CASSKQGGGALGSQYF.

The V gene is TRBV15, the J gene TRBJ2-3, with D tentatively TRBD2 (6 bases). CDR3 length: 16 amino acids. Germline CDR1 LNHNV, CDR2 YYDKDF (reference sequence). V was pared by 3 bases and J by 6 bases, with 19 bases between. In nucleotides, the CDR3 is TGTGCCACCAGCAGGGATACTAGCCCCGCCTTGGATACGCAGTATTTT. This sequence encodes CATSRDTSPALDTQYF.

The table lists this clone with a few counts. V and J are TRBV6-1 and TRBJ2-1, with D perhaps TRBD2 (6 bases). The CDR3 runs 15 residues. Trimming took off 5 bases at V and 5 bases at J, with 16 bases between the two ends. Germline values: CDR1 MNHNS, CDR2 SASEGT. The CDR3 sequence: CASSWRAGDNNEQFF. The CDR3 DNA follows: TGTGCCAGCAGTTGGAGGGCAGGTGATAACAATGAGCAGTTCTTC.

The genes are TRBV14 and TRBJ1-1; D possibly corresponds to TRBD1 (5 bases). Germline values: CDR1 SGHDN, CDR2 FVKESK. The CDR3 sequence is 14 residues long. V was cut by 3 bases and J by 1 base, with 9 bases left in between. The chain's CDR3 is CASSQGGWNTEAFF. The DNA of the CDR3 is TGTGCCAGCAGCCAGGGGGGATGGAACACTGAAGCTTTCTTT.

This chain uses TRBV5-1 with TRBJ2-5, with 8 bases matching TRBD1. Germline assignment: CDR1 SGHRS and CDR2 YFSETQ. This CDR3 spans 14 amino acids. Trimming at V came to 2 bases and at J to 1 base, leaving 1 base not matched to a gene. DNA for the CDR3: TGCGCCAGCAGCTTCGACAGGGGCCAAGAGACCCAGTACTTC. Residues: CASSFDRGQETQYF.

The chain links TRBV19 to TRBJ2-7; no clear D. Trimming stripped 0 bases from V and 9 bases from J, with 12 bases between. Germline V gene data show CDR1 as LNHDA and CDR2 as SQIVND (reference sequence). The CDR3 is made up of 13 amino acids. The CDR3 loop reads CASSIEFTAWQYF. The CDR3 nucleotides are TGTGCCAGTAGTATAGAATTTACAGCCTGGCAGTACTTC.

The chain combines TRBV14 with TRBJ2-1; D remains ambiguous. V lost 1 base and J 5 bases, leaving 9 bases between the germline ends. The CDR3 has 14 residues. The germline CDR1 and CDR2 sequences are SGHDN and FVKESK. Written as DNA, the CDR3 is TGTGCCAGCAGCCAAGGACTCCCCAACAATGAGCAGTTCTTC. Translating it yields CASSQGLPNNEQFF. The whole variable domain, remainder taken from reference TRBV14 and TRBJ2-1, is EAGVTQFPSHSVIEKGQTVTLRCDPISGHDNLYWYRRVMGKEIKFLLHFVKESKQDESGMPNNRFLAERTGGTYSTLKVQPAELEDSGVYFCASSQGLPNNEQFFGPGTRLTVL.